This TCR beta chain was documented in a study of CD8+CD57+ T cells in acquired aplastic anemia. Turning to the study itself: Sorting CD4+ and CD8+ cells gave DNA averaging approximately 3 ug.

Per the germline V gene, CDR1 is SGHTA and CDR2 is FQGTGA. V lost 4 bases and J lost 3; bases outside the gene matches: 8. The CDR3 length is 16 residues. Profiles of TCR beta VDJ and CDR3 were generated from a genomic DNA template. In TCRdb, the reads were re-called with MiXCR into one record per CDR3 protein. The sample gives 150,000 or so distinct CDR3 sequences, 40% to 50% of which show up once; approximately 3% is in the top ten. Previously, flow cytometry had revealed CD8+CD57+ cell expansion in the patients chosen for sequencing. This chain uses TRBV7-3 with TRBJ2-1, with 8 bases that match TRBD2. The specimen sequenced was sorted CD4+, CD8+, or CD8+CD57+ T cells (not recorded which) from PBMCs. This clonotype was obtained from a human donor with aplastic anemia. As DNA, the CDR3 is TGTGCCAGCAGCTCGGATGAAGCGGGAGACTACAATGAGCAGTTCTTC. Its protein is CASSSDEAGDYNEQFF.